This record looks at one T cell receptor beta chain sequence and its context. As yet, its antigen is unknown. Profiling relied on immunoSEQ multiplex PCR, and the TCRdb table lists in-frame clones only, not all of them. The table records a few thousand clones, 80% to 90% of them present only once. The sample originates from a study of brain metastases from non-small cell lung cancer. Study-level results: Brain metastases shared most TCR repertoire with primaries, with sparse T cells. In over 55% of brain metastases, T-cell clones were expanded compared with matched primary tumors. Fewer infiltrating T cells were found in brain metastases than primaries.

Trimming removed 0 bases at V and 2 bases at J, with 5 bases between. There are 14 residues in the CDR3. Per germline, CDR1 MNHEY and CDR2 SMNVEV (reference sequence). The V and J genes are TRBV27 and TRBJ1-3; a weak D match, TRBD1 (5 bases). This sequence was found in a donor aged 40 or older with non-small cell lung cancer. The sequencing input was primary lung tumor tissue. The CDR3 DNA reads TGTGCCAGCAGTTTATCAGGGGCTGGAAACACCATATATTTT. Encoded protein: CASSLSGAGNTIYF.